Below, 32 T cell receptor beta chains from the same sample are listed, as sequenced in a study of cytomegalovirus exposure and HLA in healthy donors. This PCR relied on a set of 60 Vbeta primers and 13 Jbeta primers. Assay: immunoSEQ multiplex PCR; the TCRdb copy retains only in-frame clones and omits some. In total, the table holds 200,000 to 250,000 clones. The sequenced sample consisted of PBMCs. Receptor source: a woman in her 30s in good health and CMV-seropositive.

The rearrangement uses TRBV7-2 and TRBJ1-4; 11 positions agree with TRBD1. The CDR3 loop spans 15 amino acids. Germline V gene sequence: CDR1 SGHTA, CDR2 FQGNSA. J was trimmed by 7 bases and V by 5 bases; bases with no gene match: 6. The CDR3: CASSRTGTGGEKLFF. The CDR3 DNA follows: TGTGCCAGCAGCAGAACCGGGACAGGGGGTGAAAAACTGTTTTTT.

The chain employs TRBV28 and TRBJ1-1; D is possibly TRBD1 (5 bases). From germline, CDR1 is MDHEN and CDR2 SYDVKM. The V end lost 3 bases, the J end lost 1 base, and 9 bases lay between the germline ends. CDR3 size: 14 residues. The CDR3 DNA reads as TGTGCCAGCAGTTTCAGGGCCGGGAACACTGAAGCTTTCTTT. It is translated as CASSFRAGNTEAFF. Using reference TRBV28 and TRBJ1-1 for the parts outside the CDR3, the full variable domain is DVKVTQSSRYLVKRTGEKVFLECVQDMDHENMFWYRQDPGLGLRLIYFSYDVKMKEKGDIPEGYSVSREKKERFSLILESASTNQTSMYLCASSFRAGNTEAFFGQGTRLTVV.

This sequence joins TRBV19 and TRBJ1-2, with D possibly matching TRBD1 (6 bases). CDR3 size: 14 residues. Trimming removed 2 bases at V and 4 bases at J, with 11 bases between. Germline V gene data show CDR1 as LNHDA and CDR2 as SQIVND (reference sequence). CDR3 DNA: TGTGCCAGTAGTATACCCAGGGGCCGCTATGGCTACACCTTC. It yields the protein CASSIPRGRYGYTF.

The J gene is TRBJ1-1, the V gene TRBV19; TRBD1 might be the D (6 bases). V shed 2 bases and J shed 1 base, with 14 bases lying between them. From germline, CDR1 is LNHDA and CDR2 SQIVND (reference sequence). CDR3 size: 16 residues. The CDR3 DNA sequence: TGTGCCAGTAGTATACCGCCAGGGGCGGAGAACACTGAAGCTTTCTTT. Its protein is CASSIPPGAENTEAFF.

The rearrangement joins TRBV11-2 to TRBJ1-2; 9 nucleotides align to TRBD1. V was pared by 0 bases and J by 4 bases, with 6 bases of the junction left unmatched. This CDR3 is built from 16 residues. The germline gives CDR1 SGHAT, CDR2 FQNNGV. The CDR3 DNA sequence: TGTGCCAGCAGCTTAGACGCCGGGACAGGGCCCTATGGCTACACCTTC. Protein: CASSLDAGTGPYGYTF.

This chain links TRBV9 with TRBJ2-7; D perhaps matches TRBD2 (6 bases). V gave up 3 bases and J gave up 1 base, with 14 bases separating them. The CDR3 spans 15 residues. CDR1 is SGDLS and CDR2 is YYNGEE in the germline V gene. In DNA, the CDR3 is TGTGCCAGCAGCGCTGGAGGGGACTTTTCCTACGAGCAGTACTTC. Protein sequence: CASSAGGDFSYEQYF.

The chain couples TRBV5-4 to TRBJ2-7; 8 nucleotides align to TRBD1. CDR1 and CDR2 from the germline V gene are SGHNT and YYREEE (reference sequence). The CDR3 has 15 residues. The V segment lost 4 bases and the J segment 2 bases; nucleotides outside the gene matches: 8. The CDR3: CASSLGQGLPYEQYF. The CDR3 DNA follows: TGTGCCAGCAGCCTAGGACAGGGATTACCCTACGAGCAGTACTTC.

The chain has TRBV28 and TRBJ2-2; D remains unclear. Germline V lookup: CDR1 MDHEN, CDR2 SYDVKM. V shed 2 bases and J shed 7 bases, with 11 bases lying between them. This CDR3 region has 14 residues. CDR3 coding DNA: TGTGCCAGCAGTTTACAGCGCCGGGTCGGGGAGCTGTTTTTT. Protein: CASSLQRRVGELFF. The full variable domain, with the rest looked up from reference TRBV28 and TRBJ2-2, is DVKVTQSSRYLVKRTGEKVFLECVQDMDHENMFWYRQDPGLGLRLIYFSYDVKMKEKGDIPEGYSVSREKKERFSLILESASTNQTSMYLCASSLQRRVGELFFGEGSRLTVL.

The chain links TRBV6-5 to TRBJ1-1; TRBD1 aligns across 8 bases. Germline V gene data show CDR1 as MNHEY and CDR2 as SVGAGI. The CDR3 is 12 amino acids. J lost 4 bases, V lost 7 bases, and 2 bases had no gene match. CDR3 protein: CASITGGTEAFF. The CDR3 DNA is TGTGCCAGCATCACAGGGGGCACTGAAGCTTTCTTT.

The gene calls are TRBV9 and TRBJ2-3, with a possible D match to TRBD1 (5 bases). Deletions cut 4 bases from V and 5 bases from J, with 14 bases between. This CDR3 has 14 amino acids. Germline V gene data show CDR1 as SGDLS and CDR2 as YYNGEE. CDR3 bases: TGTGCCAGCAGCCCAGGGATTTCGAAAGATACGCAGTATTTT. The encoded protein is CASSPGISKDTQYF.

In regard to this clone: Its ends do not fully match the called genes, so a read error is possible. This sequence joins TRBV6-1 and TRBJ1-2; possibly TRBD1 for D (5 bases). The CDR3 contains 12 residues. From germline, CDR1 is MNHNS and CDR2 SASEGT. CDR3: CASSFIYGTGVF. The CDR3 DNA reads TGTGCCAGCAGCTTTATTTACGGGACGGGAGTCTTC.

The chain couples TRBV19 to TRBJ2-1, with a possible D match to TRBD1 (5 bases). With 4 bases removed from V and 6 bases from J, the gap between germline ends came to 19 bases. This CDR3 contains 16 residues. The germline V gene encodes CDR1 LNHDA and CDR2 SQIVND (reference sequence). The CDR3 coding sequence is TGTGCCAGTAGTACCCCCCAGGCAGGGCGCATCAATGAGCAGTTCTTC. This encodes CASSTPQAGRINEQFF.

The J gene is TRBJ1-5, the V gene TRBV7-9; D may be TRBD1 (6 bases). The V gene's germline CDR1 is SEHNR and CDR2 FQNEAQ (reference sequence). V was shortened by 5 bases and J by 2 bases, with 10 bases between the two germline ends. The CDR3 contains 14 residues. The CDR3 DNA reads TGTGCCAGCAGCCAAGAGGGGGGCAATCAGCCCCAGCATTTT. Protein: CASSQEGGNQPQHF.

Details on this clone: Distinct nucleotide sequences in the sample also encode this CDR3. This sequence joins TRBV6-1 and TRBJ1-4, with a weak D call TRBD1 (6 bases). Deletions cut 0 bases from V and 7 bases from J, with 12 bases between. The germline V gene encodes CDR1 MNHNS and CDR2 SASEGT. The CDR3 runs to 15 residues. CDR3 bases: TGTGCCAGCAGTGAAGCGTCCGGGACAAGTGAAAAACTGTTTTTT. It translates to CASSEASGTSEKLFF.

This chain connects TRBV6-1 to TRBJ1-1; the D gene is possibly TRBD1 (5 bases). Germline-derived CDR1 and CDR2 are MNHNS and SASEGT. The CDR3 runs 15 residues. The V and J ends lost 2 bases and 1 base respectively, with 11 bases between them. CDR3 amino acids: CASSEMWGANTEAFF. CDR3 nucleotides: TGTGCCAGCAGTGAAATGTGGGGCGCGAACACTGAAGCTTTCTTT.

This chain joins TRBV2 and TRBJ2-3; tentative D call: TRBD2 (6 bases). The germline V gene encodes CDR1 SNHLY and CDR2 FYNNEI. There are 17 residues in the CDR3. V gave up 3 bases and J gave up 3 bases, with 19 bases separating them. The CDR3 DNA reads TGTGCCAGCAGTGAGGGGATTGCGGGGTATGGAACAGATACGCAGTATTTT. Protein product: CASSEGIAGYGTDTQYF.

This chain links TRBV29-1 with TRBJ2-7, with TRBD1 identical over 11 bases. Germline CDR1 SQVTM, CDR2 ANQGSEA. V shed 6 bases and J 4 bases; nucleotides not matched to a gene: 8. This CDR3 is built from 14 residues. The CDR3 protein is CSVQLRDRGYEQYF. Here the CDR3 DNA reads TGCAGCGTCCAACTTCGGGACAGGGGGTACGAGCAGTACTTC.

The chain recombines TRBV7-9 with TRBJ1-2; TRBD1 matches 8 bases. The CDR3 loop spans 14 amino acids. Trimming at V came to 5 bases and at J to 8 bases, leaving 10 bases not matched to a gene. Germline loops: CDR1 SEHNR, CDR2 FQNEAQ (reference sequence). The CDR3 loop is CASSRDRSSGGYTF. CDR3 bases: TGTGCCAGCAGCCGGGACAGGTCCTCGGGAGGCTACACCTTC.

V is TRBV11-2 and J is TRBJ1-1, with 7 nucleotides matching TRBD1. CDR3 length: 14 residues. V gave up 1 base and J gave up 3 bases; unmatched junction bases: 2. Germline V gives CDR1 SGHAT, CDR2 FQNNGV. CDR3 sequence reads: CASSLVRGHTEAFF. The CDR3 nucleotides read TGTGCCAGCAGCTTAGTGAGGGGGCACACTGAAGCTTTCTTT.

The genes are TRBV5-4 and TRBJ1-5; TRBD1 matches at 9 bases. Per germline, CDR1 SGHNT and CDR2 YYREEE (reference sequence). The CDR3 covers 17 residues. The V gene end was trimmed by 0 bases and the J gene end by 2 bases; junction bases not matched to a gene: 6. This chain's CDR3 is CASSLGGQGGGNQPQHF. The CDR3 nucleotides read TGTGCCAGCAGCTTGGGGGGACAGGGTGGTGGCAATCAGCCCCAGCATTTT.

V usage is TRBV19 and J usage is TRBJ2-7, with 12 bases that match TRBD2. The CDR3 length is 19 residues. Per germline, CDR1 LNHDA and CDR2 SQIVND (reference sequence). V shed 6 bases and J 2 bases; nucleotides not matched to a gene: 17. CDR3 loop: CASRLRGTGTSGPPYEQYF. CDR3 coding DNA: TGTGCCAGTAGGCTACGTGGGACGGGGACTAGCGGGCCACCCTACGAGCAGTACTTC.

Concerning this clone: In this CDR3 the conserved last residue, phenylalanine or tryptophan, is missing, so a read error is likely. Because the CDR3's place on the DNA is in doubt, the DNA is left out and the CDR3 is given as listed by TCRdb. The chain is built from TRBV5-4 and TRBJ1-1; the table's D gene call, TRBD1, was not cross checked with the DNA. The CDR3 has 14 amino acids, counting both end residues. CDR1 and CDR2 from the germline V gene are SGHNT and YYREEE (reference sequence). The CDR3 spells CASSSNRDREFLAG.

The rearrangement uses TRBV4-1 and TRBJ2-7, with 7 bases matching TRBD2. This CDR3 has 16 residues. Germline V gives CDR1 MGHRA, CDR2 YSYEKL. V lost 3 bases and J lost 3; bases outside the gene matches: 11. CDR3 amino acids: CASSQAGASGFYEQYF. Here the CDR3 DNA reads TGCGCCAGCAGCCAGGCCGGGGCTAGCGGATTCTACGAGCAGTACTTC.

The gene calls are TRBV6-6 and TRBJ2-1; D may be TRBD2 (6 bases). Germline-derived CDR1 and CDR2 are MNHNY and SVGAGI (reference sequence). CDR3 length: 14 residues. V was shortened by 6 bases and J by 7 bases, with 16 bases between the two germline ends. Here the CDR3 reads CASSHGLAYNEQFF. As DNA, the CDR3 is TGTGCCAGCAGCCACGGGCTAGCGTATAATGAGCAGTTCTTC.

This sequence joins TRBV6-1 and TRBJ2-5; 7 nucleotides line up with TRBD1. The end of the DNA aligns better with TRBJ2-7, so the J call may be wrong. Germline V gene lookup returns CDR1 MNHNS and CDR2 SASEGT. The CDR3 is 14 residues long. CDR3 coding DNA: TGTGCCAGCAGTGAATTAGGGGGCGGGTACGAGCAGTACTTC. Translating it yields CASSELGGGYEQYF.

The chain recombines TRBV2 with TRBJ2-7, with 8 bases matching TRBD2. Trimming took 3 bases from V and 2 from J; bases not matched to a gene: 9. The CDR3 totals 16 residues. CDR1 is SNHLY, CDR2 FYNNEI, per germline. The CDR3 spells CASSDPLVAGPYEQYF. The CDR3 DNA is TGTGCCAGCAGTGATCCTTTAGTAGCGGGGCCCTACGAGCAGTACTTC. Full variable domain (missing parts from reference TRBV2 and TRBJ2-7): EPEVTQTPSHQVTQMGQEVILRCVPISNHLYFYWYRQILGQKVEFLVSFYNNEISEKSEIFDDQFSVERPDGSNFTLKIRSTKLEDSAMYFCASSDPLVAGPYEQYFGPGTRLTVT.

The chain employs TRBV2 and TRBJ1-1, with 7 bases identical to TRBD1. Germline loops: CDR1 SNHLY, CDR2 FYNNEI. Trimming took 7 bases from V and 5 from J; bases not matched to a gene: 7. The CDR3 length is 13 residues. The CDR3 DNA reads TGTGCCAGCAATGGAGACAGGGAGACTGAAGCTTTCTTT. The encoded protein is CASNGDRETEAFF.

The V call is TRBV7-9, the J call TRBJ2-3, with D possibly TRBD1 on 6 matching bases. Trimming shortened V by 3 bases and J by 2 bases, and 15 bases separated the two germline ends. From germline, CDR1 is SEHNR and CDR2 FQNEAQ (reference sequence). This CDR3 region has 16 residues. CDR3 sequence reads: CASSLRGIGLTDTQYF. The DNA for the CDR3 is TGTGCCAGCAGCTTGAGGGGGATCGGACTCACAGATACGCAGTATTTT.

V is TRBV6-5 and J is TRBJ2-7; the match to TRBD1 covers 9 bases. CDR1 is MNHEY and CDR2 is SVGAGI in the germline V gene. CDR3 length: 13 residues. J lost 6 bases, V lost 6 bases, and 6 bases had no gene match. This CDR3 is CASSRDRAVEQYF. The CDR3 DNA is TGTGCCAGCAGCCGGGACAGGGCGGTCGAGCAGTACTTC.

V gene TRBV10-3 combines with J gene TRBJ2-5; possible D gene TRBD2, 5 bases. Germline CDR1 is ENHRY and CDR2 is SYGVKD. The CDR3 covers 13 residues. V lost 8 bases and J 3 bases, leaving 13 bases between the germline ends. The CDR3 bases are TGTGCCATCTCTACTAGAAGGGAAGAGACCCAGTACTTC. Amino acids: CAISTRREETQYF.

The gene calls are TRBV7-2 and TRBJ2-5; no definite D call. Trimming shortened V by 7 bases and J by 2 bases, and 11 bases separated the two germline ends. The germline V gene has CDR1 SGHTA and CDR2 FQGNSA. The CDR3 loop spans 13 amino acids. CDR3 in amino acids: CASTKNFQETQYF. The CDR3 coding sequence is TGTGCCAGCACCAAGAACTTTCAAGAGACCCAGTACTTC.

V and J are TRBV4-1 and TRBJ1-4, with D possibly TRBD1 on 6 matching bases. CDR3 length: 17 amino acids. Trimming took 0 bases from V and 4 from J, leaving 15 bases between them. Germline V CDR1 and CDR2: MGHRA, YSYEKL. As DNA, the CDR3 is TGCGCCAGCAGCCAAGATTACAAAGGGGGATATAATGAAAAACTGTTTTTT. Translation: CASSQDYKGGYNEKLFF.